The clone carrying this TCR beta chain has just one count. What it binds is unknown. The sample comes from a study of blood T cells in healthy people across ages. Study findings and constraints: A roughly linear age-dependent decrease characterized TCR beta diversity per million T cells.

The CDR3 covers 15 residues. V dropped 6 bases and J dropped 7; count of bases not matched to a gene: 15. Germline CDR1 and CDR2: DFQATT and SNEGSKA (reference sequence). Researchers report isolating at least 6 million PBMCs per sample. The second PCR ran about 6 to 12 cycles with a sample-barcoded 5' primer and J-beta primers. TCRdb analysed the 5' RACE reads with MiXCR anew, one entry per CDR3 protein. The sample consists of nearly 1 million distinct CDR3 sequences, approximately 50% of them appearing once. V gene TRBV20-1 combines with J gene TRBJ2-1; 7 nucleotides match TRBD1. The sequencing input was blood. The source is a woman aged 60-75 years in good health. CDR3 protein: CSALYRQGLGNEQFF. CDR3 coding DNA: TGCAGTGCGCTATACCGACAGGGCCTGGGTAATGAGCAGTTCTTC.